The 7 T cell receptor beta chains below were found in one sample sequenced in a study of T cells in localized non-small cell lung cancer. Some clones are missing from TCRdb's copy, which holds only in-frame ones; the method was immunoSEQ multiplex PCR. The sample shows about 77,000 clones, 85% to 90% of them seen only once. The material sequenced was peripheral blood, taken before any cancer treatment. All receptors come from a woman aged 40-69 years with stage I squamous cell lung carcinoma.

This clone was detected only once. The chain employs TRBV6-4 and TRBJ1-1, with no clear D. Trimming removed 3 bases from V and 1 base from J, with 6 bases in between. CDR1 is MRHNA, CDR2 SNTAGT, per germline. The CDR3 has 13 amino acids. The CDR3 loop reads CASSEVENTEAFF. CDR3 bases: TGTGCCAGCAGTGAGGTAGAGAACACTGAAGCTTTCTTT.

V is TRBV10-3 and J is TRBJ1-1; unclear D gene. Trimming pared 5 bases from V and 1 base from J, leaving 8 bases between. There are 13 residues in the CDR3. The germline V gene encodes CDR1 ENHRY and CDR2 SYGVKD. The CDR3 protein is CAISPRQNTEAFF. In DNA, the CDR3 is TGTGCCATCAGTCCCAGACAGAACACTGAAGCTTTCTTT.

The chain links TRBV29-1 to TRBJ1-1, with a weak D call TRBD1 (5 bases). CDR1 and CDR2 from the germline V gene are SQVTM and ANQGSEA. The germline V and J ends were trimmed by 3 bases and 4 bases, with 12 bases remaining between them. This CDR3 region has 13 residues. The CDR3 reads CSVDLGASTEAFF. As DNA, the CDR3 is TGCAGCGTTGATTTAGGGGCCTCCACTGAAGCTTTCTTT. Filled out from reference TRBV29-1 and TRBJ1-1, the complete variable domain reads SAVISQKPSRDICQRGTSLTIQCQVDSQVTMMFWYRQQPGQSLTLIATANQGSEATYESGFVIDKFPISRPNLTFSTLTVSNMSPEDSSIYLCSVDLGASTEAFFGQGTRLTVV.

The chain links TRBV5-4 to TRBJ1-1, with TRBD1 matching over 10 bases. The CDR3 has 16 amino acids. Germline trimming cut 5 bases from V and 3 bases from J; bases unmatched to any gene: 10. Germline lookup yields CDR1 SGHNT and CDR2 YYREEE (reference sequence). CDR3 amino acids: CASSVTGQGFYTEAFF. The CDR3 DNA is TGTGCCAGCAGTGTAACGGGACAGGGGTTTTACACTGAAGCTTTCTTT.

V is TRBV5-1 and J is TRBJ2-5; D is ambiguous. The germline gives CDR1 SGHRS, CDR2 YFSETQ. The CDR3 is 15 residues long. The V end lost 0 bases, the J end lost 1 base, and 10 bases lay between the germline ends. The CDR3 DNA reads TGCGCCAGCAGCTTGGCAGCGAGAACCCAAGAGACCCAGTACTTC. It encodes CASSLAARTQETQYF. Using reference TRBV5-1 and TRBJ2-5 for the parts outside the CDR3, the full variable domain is KAGVTQTPRYLIKTRGQQVTLSCSPISGHRSVSWYQQTPGQGLQFLFEYFSETQRNKGNFPGRFSGRQFSNSRSEMNVSTLELGDSALYLCASSLAARTQETQYFGPGTRLLVL.

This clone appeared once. CDR3 sequence reads: CASSQTGRLNEKLFF. The CDR3 coding sequence is TGTGCCAGCAGTCAAACGGGACGGCTGAATGAAAAACTGTTTTTT. V is TRBV7-3 and J is TRBJ1-4; D might be TRBD1 (5 bases). V dropped 6 bases and J dropped 5 bases, with 16 bases sitting between them. The CDR3 loop spans 15 amino acids. Germline CDR1 is SGHTA and CDR2 is FQGTGA.

The CDR3 nucleotides are TGTGCCAGCAGCCCTGGGACACTGTCTAGCTACACCTTC. Protein sequence: CASSPGTLSSYTF. This chain uses TRBV7-2 with TRBJ1-2; possible D gene TRBD1, 6 bases. Trimming stripped 5 bases from V and 9 bases from J, with 16 bases between. CDR3 length: 13 amino acids. The germline CDR1 and CDR2 sequences are SGHTA and FQGNSA.